The 6 T cell receptor beta chains presented below share a single source sample, sequenced in a study of blood T cells in healthy people across ages. Alongside a J-beta primer mix, a sample-barcoded 5' primer served in a second PCR lasting about 7 to 11 cycles. TCRdb used MiXCR to reprocess the 5' RACE reads, holding one entry per CDR3 protein. The data show hundreds of thousands of distinct CDR3 sequences, roughly 50% seen once. The sample comprised blood. The receptors were gathered from a man aged 55 to 70 in good health.

The V call is TRBV3-1, the J call TRBJ2-2; possible D gene TRBD2, 6 bases. The CDR3 sequence is 14 residues long. V was pared by 5 bases and J by 6 bases, with 13 bases between. The germline V gene encodes CDR1 LGHDT and CDR2 YNNKEL (reference sequence). CDR3 coding DNA: TGTGCCAGCAGCGGAGGCGGGGTGCCCGGGGAGCTGTTTTTT. This encodes CASSGGGVPGELFF. Using reference TRBV3-1 and TRBJ2-2 for the parts outside the CDR3, the full variable domain is DTAVSQTPKYLVTQMGNDKSIKCEQNLGHDTMYWYKQDSKKFLKIMFSYNNKELIINETVPNRFSPKSPDKAHLNLHINSLELGDSAVYFCASSGGGVPGELFFGEGSRLTVL.

The J gene is TRBJ2-5, the V gene TRBV5-1; 7 bases fit TRBD1. The germline CDR1 and CDR2 sequences are SGHRS and YFSETQ. This CDR3 spans 14 amino acids. V dropped 4 bases and J dropped 7; count of bases not matched to a gene: 10. CDR3 loop: CASSPDREYGTQYF. The DNA of the CDR3 is TGCGCCAGCAGCCCCGACAGGGAATATGGGACCCAGTACTTC.

V is TRBV5-1 and J is TRBJ2-2, with TRBD2 matching 9 bases. This CDR3 region has 15 residues. V dropped 2 bases and J dropped 7; count of bases not matched to a gene: 6. The germline gives CDR1 SGHRS, CDR2 YFSETQ. The CDR3 DNA follows: TGCGCCAGCAGCTTCGGGCTAGCGGGGATCGGGGAGCTGTTTTTT. As protein: CASSFGLAGIGELFF.

This clonotype was detected only once. The chain recombines TRBV3-1 with TRBJ2-7; D possibly uses TRBD1 or TRBD2 (5 bases each). Between the trimmed V and J ends, which lost 3 bases and 2 bases, there was a span of 11 bases. CDR1 LGHDT and CDR2 YNNKEL come from the germline V gene (reference sequence). This CDR3 contains 14 residues. The CDR3: CASSHWDLPYEQYF. The CDR3 DNA reads TGTGCCAGCAGCCACTGGGACCTTCCCTACGAGCAGTACTTC.

The chain recombines TRBV20-1 with TRBJ2-4, with D perhaps TRBD1 (5 bases). The end of the DNA is better explained by TRBJ2-7, so the J call may be wrong. CDR3 size: 14 residues. Per germline, CDR1 DFQATT and CDR2 SNEGSKA (reference sequence). CDR3 sequence: CSALRSQGRYEQYF. The CDR3 coding sequence is TGCAGTGCCCTAAGGAGTCAGGGTCGCTACGAGCAGTACTTC.

The genes are TRBV18 and TRBJ2-1, with 10 positions matching TRBD1. Germline V CDR1 and CDR2: KGHSH, LQKENI. Trimming cost V 3 bases and J 0 bases; bases outside gene matches: 5. The CDR3 is 17 residues long. The CDR3 spells CASSPQDRGSSYNEQFF. DNA of the CDR3: TGTGCCAGCTCACCGCAGGACAGGGGGAGCTCCTACAATGAGCAGTTCTTC.